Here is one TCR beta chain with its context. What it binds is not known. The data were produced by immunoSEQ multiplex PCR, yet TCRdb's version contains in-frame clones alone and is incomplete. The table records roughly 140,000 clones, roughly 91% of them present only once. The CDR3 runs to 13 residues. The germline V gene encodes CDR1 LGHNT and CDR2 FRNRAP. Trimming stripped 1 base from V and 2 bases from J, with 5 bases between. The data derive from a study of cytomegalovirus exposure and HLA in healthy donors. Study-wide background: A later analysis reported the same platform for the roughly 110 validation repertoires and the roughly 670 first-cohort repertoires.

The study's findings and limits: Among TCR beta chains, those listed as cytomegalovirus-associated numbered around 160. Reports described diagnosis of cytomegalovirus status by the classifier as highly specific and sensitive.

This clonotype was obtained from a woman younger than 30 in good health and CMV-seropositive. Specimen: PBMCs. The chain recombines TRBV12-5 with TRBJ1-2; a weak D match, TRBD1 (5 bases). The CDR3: CASGLGQNYGYTF. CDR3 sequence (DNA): TGTGCTAGTGGTTTGGGACAGAACTATGGCTACACCTTC.